This T cell receptor (beta chain) was recovered during a study of T cell repertoires in cytomegalovirus infection. CDR1 and CDR2 from the germline V gene are SGHVS and FNYEAQ. The CDR3 is made up of 15 amino acids. V lost 5 bases to trimming and J lost 6 bases; unmatched junction nucleotides: 11. Study-wide results and caveats: In two of eight donors, the top clonotype was HLA-C-restricted CMV-specific.

TCRdb analysed the reads with MiXCR anew, one entry per CDR3 protein. Among under 90,000 distinct CDR3 sequences, under 55% were seen once, and the ten largest hold more than 80%. This clonotype was seen a handful of times. Its matching antigen is unknown. The chain is built from TRBV7-6 and TRBJ1-2, with TRBD1 matching 8 bases. This sample comprised CD8+ T cells from cultured PBMCs, obtained from culture after CMV antigen stimulation. This receptor was identified in a human donor in good health (CMV status not recorded). Some clones in this sample may be carry-over from other donors' samples. The CDR3 protein is CASSPGQGLRDGYTF. The CDR3 region has the DNA TGTGCCAGCAGCCCAGGACAGGGATTGAGGGATGGCTACACCTTC.